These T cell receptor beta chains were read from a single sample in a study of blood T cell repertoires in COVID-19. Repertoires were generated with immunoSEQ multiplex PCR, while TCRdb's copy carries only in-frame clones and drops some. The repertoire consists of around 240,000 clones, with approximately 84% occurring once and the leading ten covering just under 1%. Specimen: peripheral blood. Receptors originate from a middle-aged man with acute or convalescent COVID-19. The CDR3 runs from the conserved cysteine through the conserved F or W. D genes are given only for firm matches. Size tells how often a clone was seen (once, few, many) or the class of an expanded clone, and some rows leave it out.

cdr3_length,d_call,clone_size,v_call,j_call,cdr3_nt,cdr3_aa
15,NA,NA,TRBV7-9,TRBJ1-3,TGTGCCCTAGAGATCATCCCACTCTCTGGAAACACCATATATTTT,CALEIIPLSGNTIYF
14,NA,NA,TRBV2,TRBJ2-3,TGTGCCAGCAGACCCAGACAGGGCACAGATACGCAGTATTTT,CASRPRQGTDTQYF
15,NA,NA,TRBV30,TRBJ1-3,TGTGCCTGGAGTGTACGGAGGGGCACTGGAAACACCATATATTTT,CAWSVRRGTGNTIYF
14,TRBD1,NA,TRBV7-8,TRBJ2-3,TGTGCCAGCAGCAGAGGGACAGGCACAGATACGCAGTATTTT,CASSRGTGTDTQYF
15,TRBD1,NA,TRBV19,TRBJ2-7,TGTGCCAGTAGGCAAAACCGGGACAGCTCCTACGAGCAGTACTTC,CASRQNRDSSYEQYF
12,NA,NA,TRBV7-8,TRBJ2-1,TGTGCCAGCAGCCGGAACTCTCATGAGCAGTTCTTC,CASSRNSHEQFF
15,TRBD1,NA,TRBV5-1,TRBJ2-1,TGCGCCAGCAGCTTGTTACAGGGGGCTGGAAATGAGCAGTTCTTC,CASSLLQGAGNEQFF
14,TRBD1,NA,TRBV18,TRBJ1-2,TGTGCCAGCTCACCAGGAGGGGGCAACTATGGCTACACCTTC,CASSPGGGNYGYTF
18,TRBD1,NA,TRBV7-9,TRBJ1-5,TGTGCCAGCAGCGATGACAGGGGGCGCCAGTTTAGCAATCAGCCCCAGCATTTT,CASSDDRGRQFSNQPQHF
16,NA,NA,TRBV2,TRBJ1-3,TGTGCCAGCAGTGAAGCTGGGCCCCGCTCTGGAAACACCATATATTTT,CASSEAGPRSGNTIYF
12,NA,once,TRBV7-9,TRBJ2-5,TGTGCCAGCTCTAGGCAGCGCGAGACCCAGTACTTC,CASSRQRETQYF
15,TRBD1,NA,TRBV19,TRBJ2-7,TGTGCCAGTAGGAATCTAGGGGGCGCGAGGGACGAGCAGTACTTC,CASRNLGGARDEQYF
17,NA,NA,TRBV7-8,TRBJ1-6,TGTGCCAGCAGCCTGCGGGGGCTCAGCTCCTATAATTCACCCCTCCACTTT,CASSLRGLSSYNSPLHF
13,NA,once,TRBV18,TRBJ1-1,TGTGCCAGCTCCAGAGGGGAGGCCACTGAAGCTTTCTTT,CASSRGEATEAFF
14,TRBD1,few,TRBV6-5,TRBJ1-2,TGTGCCAGCAGTTACCGGACAGGGGGGTATGGCTACACCTTC,CASSYRTGGYGYTF
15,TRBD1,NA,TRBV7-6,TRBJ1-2,TGTGCCAGCAGCTTATCAGGGGACAGGGGATCTGGCTACACCTTC,CASSLSGDRGSGYTF
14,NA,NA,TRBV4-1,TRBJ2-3,TGCGCCAGCAGCCAAGTATCGGGCACAGATACGCAGTATTTT,CASSQVSGTDTQYF